The rows below give T cell receptor beta chains drawn from one sample of a study of blood T cell repertoires in COVID-19. The method was immunoSEQ multiplex PCR; TCRdb's version includes in-frame clones alone and lacks a portion of them. The sample gives about 280,000 clones, 65% to 90% of which show up once; 5% to 6.5% is in the top ten. Sample: peripheral blood. These receptors all come from a man aged 50-60 years with active or convalescent COVID-19. Both conserved end residues are part of each CDR3.

TRBV9	TRBJ2-5	CASSGRTGQETQYF
TRBV14	TRBJ2-7	CASSQGTGNYEQYF
TRBV30	TRBJ2-4	CAWSEGWTSGGSIYF
TRBV5-1	TRBJ2-5	CASSPGGRGQETQYF
TRBV11-2	TRBJ2-7	CASSLEAGGYHEQYF
TRBV15	TRBJ2-1	CATSRVLAGAYNEQFF
TRBV30	TRBJ2-1	CAWSEGQGFLRGQFF
TRBV19	TRBJ1-1	CASSVGQGYTEAFF
TRBV27	TRBJ2-3	CASRPGLEYTQYF
TRBV21-1	TRBJ2-5	CASSPSGRDQETQYF
TRBV24-1	TRBJ1-1	CATSDSRSRERGNTEAFF
TRBV19	TRBJ2-1	CASSILAGGYEQFF
TRBV2	TRBJ1-5	CASSGAGGQPQHF
TRBV30	TRBJ2-2	CAWSGTSGTTGELFF
TRBV5-1	TRBJ2-1	CASSFNNEQFF
TRBV11-2	TRBJ2-7	CASAKSYEQYF
TRBV5-1	TRBJ2-3	CASSPGRASGTDTQYF
TRBV9	TRBJ2-5	CASSGRGEETQYF
TRBV29-1	TRBJ2-7	CSVRTKASYEQYF
TRBV7-9	TRBJ2-4	CASSLPGQGVSNIQYF
TRBV19	TRBJ1-1	CASTLRTGGTEAFF
TRBV7-8	TRBJ2-6	CASSILQGPGANVLTF